Below are 11 T cell receptor beta chains sequenced from a single sample in a study of beta chain features in type 1 diabetes. Expressed TCRB transcripts were sequenced after all isolated RNA was converted to cDNA. Using immunoSEQ multiplex PCR, the repertoire was profiled, and TCRdb retains in-frame clones only, with some absent. The profile covers roughly 500,000 clones, with 30% appearing a single time and around 0.065% taken by the ten largest. Sample: naive CD4+ T cells from blood. The receptors were sampled from a man aged 18 to 30 in good health.

In DNA form, the CDR3 reads TGTGCCAGCTCCCGGGGACATGGCTACACCTTC. This encodes CASSRGHGYTF. The chain employs TRBV9 and TRBJ1-2, with a possible D match to TRBD1 (5 bases). The germline V gene encodes CDR1 SGDLS and CDR2 YYNGEE. The CDR3 is made up of 11 amino acids. V gave up 7 bases and J gave up 6 bases, with 10 bases separating them.

This chain uses TRBV7-3 with TRBJ2-1, with D unresolved. Germline assignment: CDR1 SGHTA and CDR2 FQGTGA. V dropped 0 bases and J dropped 5 bases, with 8 bases sitting between them. The CDR3 runs to 14 residues. The chain's CDR3 is CASSLTAANNEQFF. The CDR3 DNA reads as TGTGCCAGCAGCTTAACCGCGGCCAACAATGAGCAGTTCTTC.

This clone has a handful of counts. The chain carries TRBV29-1 and TRBJ2-2; TRBD1 is a possible D gene (6 bases). V lost 5 bases to trimming and J lost 2 bases, with 9 bases between them. The germline CDR1 and CDR2 sequences are SQVTM and ANQGSEA. The CDR3 contains 13 residues. The DNA of the CDR3 is TGCAGCGTTCCGGGACACAACACCGGGGAGCTGTTTTTT. It yields the protein CSVPGHNTGELFF.

The chain couples TRBV7-2 to TRBJ2-3; the D is unclear. The CDR3 is 15 amino acids. Per the germline V gene, CDR1 is SGHTA and CDR2 is FQGNSA. Trimming took 0 bases from V and 6 from J, leaving 13 bases between them. CDR3 region: CASSLARSSVDTQYF. CDR3 coding DNA: TGTGCCAGCAGCTTAGCTCGCAGCTCCGTTGATACGCAGTATTTT.

This clone was detected only a few times. The genes are TRBV19 and TRBJ2-3; 11 bases agree with TRBD2. Per the germline V gene, CDR1 is LNHDA and CDR2 is SQIVND (reference sequence). The CDR3 spans 16 residues. The V segment lost 5 bases and the J segment 0 bases; nucleotides outside the gene matches: 4. CDR3 bases: TGTGCCAGTAGTCCAAGGACTAGCGGGAGCACAGATACGCAGTATTTT. Its translation is CASSPRTSGSTDTQYF.

This rearrangement joins TRBV7-6 to TRBJ2-2; D is unresolved. The CDR3 extends over 14 amino acids. Germline CDR1 SGHVS, CDR2 FNYEAQ. Trimming pared 3 bases from V and 3 bases from J, leaving 8 bases between. The CDR3 reads CASSFLRDTGELFF. CDR3 DNA: TGTGCCAGCAGCTTCTTACGGGACACCGGGGAGCTGTTTTTT.

V is TRBV18 and J is TRBJ1-5; 9 bases fit TRBD1. J was trimmed by 7 bases and V by 5 bases; bases with no gene match: 6. The CDR3 has 14 residues. Per the germline V gene, CDR1 is KGHSH and CDR2 is LQKENI. CDR3: CASSTDRGKQPQHF. Written as DNA, the CDR3 is TGTGCCAGCTCAACGGACAGGGGAAAGCAGCCCCAGCATTTT.

The rearrangement uses TRBV18 and TRBJ2-1; D perhaps matches TRBD2 (5 bases). Trimming took off 6 bases at V and 2 bases at J, with 17 bases between the two ends. This CDR3 contains 16 residues. Germline V lookup: CDR1 KGHSH, CDR2 LQKENI. The CDR3 region is CASSLLVRTTYNEQFF. CDR3 DNA: TGTGCCAGCTCTCTACTAGTTAGGACCACCTACAATGAGCAGTTCTTC.

The chain recombines TRBV28 with TRBJ1-2, with D possibly TRBD1 on 6 matching bases. Looked up from germline, CDR1 is MDHEN and CDR2 is SYDVKM. The CDR3 length is 12 residues. The V end was cut by 8 bases, the J end by 3 bases, with 10 bases between. CDR3 region: CASEGQHYGYTF. In DNA, the CDR3 is TGTGCCAGCGAGGGACAACACTATGGCTACACCTTC.

This chain links TRBV28 with TRBJ2-7; no definite D call. The CDR3 runs to 14 residues. Germline V gives CDR1 MDHEN, CDR2 SYDVKM. The germline V and J ends were trimmed by 2 bases and 3 bases, with 11 bases remaining between them. Written as DNA, the CDR3 is TGTGCCAGCAGTTTAAGGAACAGCTACTACGAGCAGTACTTC. It yields the protein CASSLRNSYYEQYF. The whole variable domain, remainder taken from reference TRBV28 and TRBJ2-7, is DVKVTQSSRYLVKRTGEKVFLECVQDMDHENMFWYRQDPGLGLRLIYFSYDVKMKEKGDIPEGYSVSREKKERFSLILESASTNQTSMYLCASSLRNSYYEQYFGPGTRLTVT.

This clone was seen more than once but under ten times. This chain connects TRBV11-2 to TRBJ2-7; D call uncertain. Trimming cost V 0 bases and J 9 bases, with 12 bases left between them. Germline CDR1 and CDR2: SGHAT and FQNNGV. CDR3 length: 13 amino acids. CDR3 in DNA: TGTGCCAGCAGCTTAGACTTAGTAGAAGGGCAGTACTTC. It specifies CASSLDLVEGQYF. The full variable domain, rest sourced from reference TRBV11-2 and TRBJ2-7, is EAGVAQSPRYKIIEKRQSVAFWCNPISGHATLYWYQQILGQGPKLLIQFQNNGVVDDSQLPKDRFSAERLKGVDSTLKIQPAKLEDSAVYLCASSLDLVEGQYFGPGTRLTVT.